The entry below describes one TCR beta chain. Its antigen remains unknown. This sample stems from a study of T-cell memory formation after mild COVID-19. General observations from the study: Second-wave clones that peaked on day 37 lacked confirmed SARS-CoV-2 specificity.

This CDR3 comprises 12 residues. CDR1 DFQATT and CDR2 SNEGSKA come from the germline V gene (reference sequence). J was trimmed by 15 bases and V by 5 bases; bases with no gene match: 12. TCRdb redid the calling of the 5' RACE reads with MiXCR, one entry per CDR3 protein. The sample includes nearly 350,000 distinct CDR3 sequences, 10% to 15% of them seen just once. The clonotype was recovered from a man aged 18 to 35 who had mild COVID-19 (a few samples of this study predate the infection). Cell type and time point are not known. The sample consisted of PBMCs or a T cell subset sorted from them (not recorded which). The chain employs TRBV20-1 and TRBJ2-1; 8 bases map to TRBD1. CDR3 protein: CSADRQGHGVFF. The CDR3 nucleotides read TGCAGTGCTGATCGACAGGGGCACGGGGTGTTCTTC.